The rows below give T cell receptor beta chains drawn from one sample of a study of blood T cell repertoires in COVID-19. The assay was immunoSEQ multiplex PCR, and TCRdb's table has in-frame clones only and misses some. Of about 130,000 clones listed, about 79% are singletons. The sequenced material came from peripheral blood. The source of these receptors is a woman aged 45-60 years with acute or convalescent COVID-19. Each CDR3 is given without its conserved first and last residue. Each record gives: CDR3 length, V gene, CDR3 protein.

15 | TRBV5-8 | ASSLAGRGRIGYGYT
13 | TRBV2 | ASSIGQGSNQPQH
11 | TRBV5-4 | ASSLERDTEAF
10 | TRBV15 | ATSRVVYEQY
12 | TRBV6-2/TRBV6-3 | ASSYDDFNQPQH
11 | TRBV10-1 | ASKSRVNTEAF
11 | TRBV7-3 | ASSLWAGGEAF
14 | TRBV19 | ASAYRDRGLNQPQH
14 | TRBV2 | ASTRGQGAVFYGYT
13 | TRBV9 | ASSVEGGENNEQF
13 | TRBV5-1 | ASSLAEEGTDTQY
15 | TRBV5-6 | ASSLDPDSYMNTEAF
11 | TRBV12-3/TRBV12-4 | ASRPTRGDEQF
12 | TRBV6-1 | ASSGQGRRTEAF
14 | TRBV28 | ASNAQLGDRSYEQY
16 | TRBV6-1 | ASSEAPITSAGGDTQY
14 | TRBV3-1/TRBV3-2 | ASSKPPEAGDYEQY
16 | TRBV7-8 | ASSSHTYRPGGNTEAF